The 15 T cell receptor beta chains listed next were all sequenced from one sample in a study of blood T cell repertoires in COVID-19. Profiling relied on immunoSEQ multiplex PCR, and the TCRdb table lists in-frame clones only, not all of them. This sample has hundreds of thousands of clones, with 80% to 90% found just once. The sequencing sample was made of PBMCs or T cells enriched from blood (not recorded which). These TCRs come from a young man who had recovered from COVID-19.

This rearrangement joins TRBV30 to TRBJ1-1; the match to TRBD1 covers 7 bases. Germline V gene data show CDR1 as GTSNPN and CDR2 as SVGIG (reference sequence). J was trimmed by 5 bases and V by 1 base; bases with no gene match: 4. The CDR3 covers 13 residues. CDR3 coding DNA: TGTGCCTGGAGTGGAGGGGGCTTAACTGAAGCTTTCTTT. Translating gives CAWSGGGLTEAFF.

The chain combines TRBV3-1 (or the pseudogene TRBV3-2) with TRBJ1-5, with TRBD1 identical over 7 bases. Germline V lookup: CDR1 LGHDT, CDR2 YNNKEL (reference sequence). V lost 4 bases and J lost 0; bases outside the gene matches: 3. This CDR3 contains 15 residues. DNA for the CDR3: TGTGCCAGCAGCCCACAGGGGAATAGCAATCAGCCCCAGCATTTT. This encodes CASSPQGNSNQPQHF.

The rearrangement uses TRBV28 and TRBJ2-3; 15 nucleotides match TRBD2. The CDR3 spans 15 residues. The V and J ends lost 6 bases and 4 bases, in that order; junction bases with no gene match: 2. The germline CDR1 and CDR2 sequences are MDHEN and SYDVKM. The CDR3 here is CASRRTSGRADTQYF. The CDR3, as DNA: TGTGCCAGCAGGCGGACTAGCGGGAGGGCAGATACGCAGTATTTT.

The genes are TRBV3-1 (or the pseudogene TRBV3-2) and TRBJ1-2; D is unresolved. V gave up 4 bases and J gave up 10 bases, with 22 bases separating them. The CDR3 is made up of 15 amino acids. Germline V gene lookup returns CDR1 LGHDT and CDR2 YNNKEL (reference sequence). CDR3 bases: TGTGCCAGCAGCCGATCCGAACCGGGTCTAGCTTTCTACACCTTC. It is translated as CASSRSEPGLAFYTF.

This chain joins TRBV9 and TRBJ2-7; the D gene is possibly TRBD1 (6 bases). The germline CDR1 and CDR2 sequences are SGDLS and YYNGEE. This CDR3 has 15 amino acids. Deletions cut 4 bases from V and 6 bases from J, with 20 bases between. DNA for the CDR3: TGTGCCAGCAGCTCTCGAGCAGGGGCTGCAGGCGAGCAGTACTTC. Protein sequence: CASSSRAGAAGEQYF. The full variable domain, in which reference TRBV9 and TRBJ2-7 provide the parts outside the CDR3, is DSGVTQTPKHLITATGQRVTLRCSPRSGDLSVYWYQQSLDQGLQFLIQYYNGEERAKGNILERFSAQQFPDLHSELNLSSLELGDSALYFCASSSRAGAAGEQYFGPGTRLTVT.

J is TRBJ2-3 and V is TRBV18; 10 positions match TRBD2. The CDR3 contains 16 residues. With V trimmed by 0 bases and J by 6 bases, 6 bases remained unmatched. Germline V gene lookup returns CDR1 KGHSH and CDR2 LQKENI. The CDR3 DNA reads TGTGCCAGCTCACCACCAACCAGCGGGAGGGCGGATACGCAGTATTTT. Translating gives CASSPPTSGRADTQYF.

V gene TRBV14 combines with J gene TRBJ2-7, with 9 bases matching TRBD1. Germline CDR1 SGHDN, CDR2 FVKESK. CDR3 length: 16 amino acids. V lost 1 base and J lost 5; bases outside the gene matches: 9. The chain's CDR3 is CASSQGIRTGVHEQYF. The CDR3 nucleotides are TGTGCCAGCAGCCAAGGCATCAGGACAGGGGTCCACGAGCAGTACTTC.

This chain connects TRBV18 to TRBJ2-5; TRBD2 matches at 8 bases. Per germline, CDR1 KGHSH and CDR2 LQKENI. V lost 4 bases to trimming and J lost 2 bases; unmatched junction nucleotides: 6. The CDR3 extends over 15 amino acids. The CDR3 nucleotides read TGTGCCAGCTCACTAGCGGGACACCTACAAGAGACCCAGTACTTC. Translation: CASSLAGHLQETQYF.

The genes are TRBV6-5 and TRBJ2-3, with 7 bases identical to TRBD2. Germline V gene data show CDR1 as MNHEY and CDR2 as SVGAGI. This CDR3 is 14 amino acids long. V gave up 5 bases and J gave up 6 bases; unmatched junction bases: 8. The CDR3 sequence: CASSRDYLGDTQYF. As DNA, the CDR3 is TGTGCCAGCAGTCGGGACTACCTCGGGGATACGCAGTATTTT.

This chain joins TRBV18 and TRBJ1-5; the D gene is possibly TRBD1 (5 bases). Germline V gives CDR1 KGHSH, CDR2 LQKENI. Trimming cost V 3 bases and J 0 bases, with 9 bases left between them. The CDR3 contains 15 residues. The CDR3, as DNA: TGTGCCAGCTCACCCTACAGGAATAGCAATCAGCCCCAGCATTTT. Translating it yields CASSPYRNSNQPQHF.

This clone occurred once. The chain uses TRBV5-4 and TRBJ1-2; TRBD1 agrees at 8 bases. V gave up 7 bases and J gave up 8 bases; unmatched junction bases: 7. Germline V lookup: CDR1 SGHNT, CDR2 YYREEE (reference sequence). This CDR3 spans 12 amino acids. CDR3 bases: TGTGCCAGCCTCCAGGGGGCGGGAGGCTACACCTTC. This translates into CASLQGAGGYTF.

The chain couples TRBV7-9 to TRBJ1-4; D is ambiguous. Per germline, CDR1 SEHNR and CDR2 FQNEAQ (reference sequence). The CDR3 spans 12 residues. The V end was cut by 3 bases, the J end by 6 bases, with 5 bases between. The CDR3 region has the DNA TGTGCCAGCAGCTTGTATGATGAAAAACTGTTTTTT. Translation gives CASSLYDEKLFF.

The V gene is TRBV12-3 or TRBV12-4, the J gene TRBJ2-7; possible D gene TRBD2, 6 bases. This CDR3 contains 13 residues. V was pared by 6 bases and J by 5 bases, with 14 bases between. In DNA, the CDR3 is TGTGCCAGCAGGCTCGGGGGTCTCGACGAGCAGTACTTC. This gives the protein CASRLGGLDEQYF.

V is TRBV28 and J is TRBJ1-1; 9 bases agree with TRBD1. Trimming at V came to 6 bases and at J to 7 bases, leaving 12 bases not matched to a gene. The CDR3 spans 15 residues. Germline CDR1 MDHEN, CDR2 SYDVKM. The CDR3 region is CASSPGGQGRVEAFF. CDR3 sequence (DNA): TGTGCCAGCAGCCCAGGGGGACAGGGACGTGTTGAAGCTTTCTTT. Variable domain in full (rest from reference TRBV28 and TRBJ1-1): DVKVTQSSRYLVKRTGEKVFLECVQDMDHENMFWYRQDPGLGLRLIYFSYDVKMKEKGDIPEGYSVSREKKERFSLILESASTNQTSMYLCASSPGGQGRVEAFFGQGTRLTVV.

The chain uses TRBV7-2 and TRBJ2-4; TRBD2 is a possible D gene (6 bases). This CDR3 has 13 residues. V lost 6 bases to trimming and J lost 7 bases, with 13 bases between them. The germline V gene has CDR1 SGHTA and CDR2 FQGNSA. In nucleotides, the CDR3 is TGTGCCAGCAGTGTCTCGGGGGAGAACATTCAGTACTTC. Its protein product is CASSVSGENIQYF.